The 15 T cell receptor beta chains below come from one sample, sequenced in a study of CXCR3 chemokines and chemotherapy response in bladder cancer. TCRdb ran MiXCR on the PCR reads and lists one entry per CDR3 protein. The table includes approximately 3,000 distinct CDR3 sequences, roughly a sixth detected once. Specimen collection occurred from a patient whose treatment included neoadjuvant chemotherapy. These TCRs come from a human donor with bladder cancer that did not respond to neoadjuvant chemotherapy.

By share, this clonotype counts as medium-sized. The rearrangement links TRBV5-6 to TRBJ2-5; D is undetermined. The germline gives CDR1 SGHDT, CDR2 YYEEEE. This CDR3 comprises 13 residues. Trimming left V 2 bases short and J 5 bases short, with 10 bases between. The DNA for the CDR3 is TGTGCCAGCAGCTTACGACATAGGGAGACCCAGTACTTC. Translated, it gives CASSLRHRETQYF.

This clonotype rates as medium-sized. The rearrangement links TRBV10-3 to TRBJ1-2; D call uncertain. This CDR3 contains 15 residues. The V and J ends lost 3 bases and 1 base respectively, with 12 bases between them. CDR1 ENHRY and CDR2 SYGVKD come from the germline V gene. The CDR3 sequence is CAISEGGYSNYGYTF. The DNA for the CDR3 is TGTGCCATCAGTGAAGGAGGGTACAGTAACTATGGCTACACCTTC.

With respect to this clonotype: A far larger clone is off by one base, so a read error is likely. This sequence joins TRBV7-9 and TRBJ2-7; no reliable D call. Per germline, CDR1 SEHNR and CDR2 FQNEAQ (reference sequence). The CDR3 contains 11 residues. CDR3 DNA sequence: TGTGCCAGCATCTTAGTAGGCGAGCAGTACTTC. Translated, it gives CASILVGEQYF.

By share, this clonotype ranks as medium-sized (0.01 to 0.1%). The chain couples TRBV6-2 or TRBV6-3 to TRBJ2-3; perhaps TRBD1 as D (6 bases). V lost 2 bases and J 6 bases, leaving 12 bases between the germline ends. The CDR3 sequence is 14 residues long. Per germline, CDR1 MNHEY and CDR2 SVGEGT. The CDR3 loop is CASSYDRFGDTQYF. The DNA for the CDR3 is TGTGCCAGCAGTTACGACAGGTTTGGCGATACGCAGTATTTT.

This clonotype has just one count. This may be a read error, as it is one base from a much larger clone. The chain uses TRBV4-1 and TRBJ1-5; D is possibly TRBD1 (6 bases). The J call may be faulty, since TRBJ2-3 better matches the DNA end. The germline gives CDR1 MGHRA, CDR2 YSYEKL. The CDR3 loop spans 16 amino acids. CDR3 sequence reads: CASSPTPRQENQPQYF. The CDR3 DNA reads TGCGCCAGCAGCCCTACCCCCAGACAGGAGAATCAGCCCCAGTATTTT.

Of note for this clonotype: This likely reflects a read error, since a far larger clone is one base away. CDR3 region: CASSYGGGGSYEQFF. CDR3 DNA sequence: TGTGCCAGCAGTTACGGTGGAGGGGGCTCCTACGAGCAGTTCTTC. V is TRBV5-5 and J is TRBJ2-1; D might be TRBD1 (7 bases). V was clipped by 5 bases and J by 10 bases, with 22 bases between them. Germline lookup yields CDR1 SGHKS and CDR2 YYEKEE (reference sequence). The CDR3 sequence is 15 residues long.

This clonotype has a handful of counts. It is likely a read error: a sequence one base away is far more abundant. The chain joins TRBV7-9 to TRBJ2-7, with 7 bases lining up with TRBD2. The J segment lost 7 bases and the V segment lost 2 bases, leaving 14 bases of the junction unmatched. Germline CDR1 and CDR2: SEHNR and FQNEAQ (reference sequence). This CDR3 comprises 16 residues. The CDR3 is CASSLIGEGRGNEQYF. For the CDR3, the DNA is TGTGCCAGCAGCTTAATCGGGGAGGGTCGGGGGAATGAGCAGTACTTC.

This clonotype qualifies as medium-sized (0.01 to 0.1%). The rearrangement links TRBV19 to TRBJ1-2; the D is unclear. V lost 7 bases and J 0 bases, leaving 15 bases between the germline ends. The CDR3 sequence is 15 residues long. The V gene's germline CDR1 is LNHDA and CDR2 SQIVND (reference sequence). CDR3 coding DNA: TGTGCCAGTACTCAGGCCCCAGAGCCTAACTATGGCTACACCTTC. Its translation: CASTQAPEPNYGYTF.

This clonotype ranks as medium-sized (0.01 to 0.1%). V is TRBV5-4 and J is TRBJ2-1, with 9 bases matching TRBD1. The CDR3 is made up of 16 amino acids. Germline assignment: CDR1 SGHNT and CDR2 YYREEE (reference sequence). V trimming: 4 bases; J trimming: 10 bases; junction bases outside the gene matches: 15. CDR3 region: CASSPGGDRVGLEQFF. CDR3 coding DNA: TGTGCCAGCAGCCCCGGAGGGGACAGGGTAGGATTAGAGCAGTTCTTC.

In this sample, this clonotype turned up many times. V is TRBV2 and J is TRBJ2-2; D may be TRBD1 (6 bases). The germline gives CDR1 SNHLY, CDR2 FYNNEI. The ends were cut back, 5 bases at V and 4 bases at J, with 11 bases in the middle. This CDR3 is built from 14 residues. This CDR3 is CASSRAGVTGELFF. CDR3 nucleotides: TGTGCCAGCAGTCGGGCAGGGGTCACCGGGGAGCTGTTTTTT.

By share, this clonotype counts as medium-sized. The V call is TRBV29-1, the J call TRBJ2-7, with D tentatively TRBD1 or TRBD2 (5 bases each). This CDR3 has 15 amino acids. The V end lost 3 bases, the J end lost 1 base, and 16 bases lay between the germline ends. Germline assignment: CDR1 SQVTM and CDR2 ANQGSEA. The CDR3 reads CSVEGDSHPSYEQYF. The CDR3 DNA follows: TGCAGCGTTGAGGGGGATTCTCACCCTTCCTACGAGCAGTACTTC.

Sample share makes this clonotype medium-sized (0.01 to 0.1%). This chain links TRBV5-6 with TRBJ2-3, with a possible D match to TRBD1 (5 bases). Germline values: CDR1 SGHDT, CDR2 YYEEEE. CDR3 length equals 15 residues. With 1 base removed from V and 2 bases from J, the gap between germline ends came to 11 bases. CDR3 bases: TGTGCCAGCAGCTTGTTCAGGGAAAACACAGATACGCAGTATTTT. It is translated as CASSLFRENTDTQYF.

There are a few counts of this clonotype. The CDR3 sequence is CASSPAGADQETQYF. The CDR3 DNA reads as TGTGCCAGCAGCCCAGCCGGGGCAGACCAAGAGACCCAGTACTTC. V is TRBV7-3 and J is TRBJ2-5, with D possibly called TRBD1 or TRBD2 (5 bases each). The V gene's germline CDR1 is SGHTA and CDR2 FQGTGA. The CDR3 length is 15 residues. V lost 5 bases to trimming and J lost 0 bases, with 13 bases between them.

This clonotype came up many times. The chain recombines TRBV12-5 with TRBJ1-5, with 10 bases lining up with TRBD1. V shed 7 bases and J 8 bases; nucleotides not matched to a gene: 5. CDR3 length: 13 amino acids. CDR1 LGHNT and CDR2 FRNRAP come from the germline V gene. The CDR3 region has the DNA TGTGCTAGTGCCCCGGACAGGGGGGAGCCCCAGCATTTT. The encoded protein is CASAPDRGEPQHF.

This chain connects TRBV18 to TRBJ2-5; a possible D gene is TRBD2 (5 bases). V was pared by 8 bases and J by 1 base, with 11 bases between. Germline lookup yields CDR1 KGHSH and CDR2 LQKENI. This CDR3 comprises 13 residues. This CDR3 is CASGLETQETQYF. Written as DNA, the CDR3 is TGTGCCAGCGGACTCGAGACCCAAGAGACCCAGTACTTC.